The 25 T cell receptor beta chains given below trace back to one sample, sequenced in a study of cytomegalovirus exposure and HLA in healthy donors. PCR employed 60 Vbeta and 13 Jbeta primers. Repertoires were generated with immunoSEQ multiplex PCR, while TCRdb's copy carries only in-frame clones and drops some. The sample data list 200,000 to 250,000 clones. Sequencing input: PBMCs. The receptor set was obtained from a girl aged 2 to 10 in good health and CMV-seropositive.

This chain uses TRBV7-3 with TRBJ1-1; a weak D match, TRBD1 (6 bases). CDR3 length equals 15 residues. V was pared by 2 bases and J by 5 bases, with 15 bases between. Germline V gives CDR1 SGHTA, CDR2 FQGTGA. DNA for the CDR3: TGTGCCAGCAGCTTAGGGGGGGGGCGCAGGACTGAAGCTTTCTTT. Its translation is CASSLGGGRRTEAFF.

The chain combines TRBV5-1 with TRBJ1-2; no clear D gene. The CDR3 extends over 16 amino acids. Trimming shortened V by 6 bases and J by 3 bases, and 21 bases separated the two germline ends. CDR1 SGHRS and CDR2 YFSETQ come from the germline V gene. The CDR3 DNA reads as TGCGCCAGCAACCCCACGCCGGGGATCGGGGACTATGGCTACACCTTC. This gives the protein CASNPTPGIGDYGYTF.

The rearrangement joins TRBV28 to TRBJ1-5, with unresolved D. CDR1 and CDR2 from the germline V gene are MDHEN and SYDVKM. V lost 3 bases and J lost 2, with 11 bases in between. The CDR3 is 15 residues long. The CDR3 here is CASSFLLEGNQPQHF. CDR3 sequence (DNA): TGTGCCAGCAGTTTCCTCTTAGAGGGCAATCAGCCCCAGCATTTT.

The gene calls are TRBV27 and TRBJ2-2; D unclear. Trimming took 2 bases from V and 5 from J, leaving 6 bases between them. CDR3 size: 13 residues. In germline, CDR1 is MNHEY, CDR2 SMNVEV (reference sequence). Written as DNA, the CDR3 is TGTGCCAGCAGTTTAGTGCTAACCGGGGAGCTGTTTTTT. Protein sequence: CASSLVLTGELFF.

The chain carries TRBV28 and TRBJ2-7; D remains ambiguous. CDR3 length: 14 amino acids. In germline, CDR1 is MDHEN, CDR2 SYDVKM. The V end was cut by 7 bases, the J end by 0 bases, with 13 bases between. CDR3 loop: CASNLRGVSYEQYF. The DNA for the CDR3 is TGTGCCAGCAACCTCAGAGGAGTCTCCTACGAGCAGTACTTC.

In DNA, the CDR3 is TGTGCCAGCAGTTACTCTCGACAGGGTTGGTACTTC. Translation gives CASSYSRQGWYF. V is TRBV6-6 and J is TRBJ2-7; the match to TRBD1 covers 7 bases. CDR3 length: 12 amino acids. Germline values: CDR1 MNHNY, CDR2 SVGAGI (reference sequence). The junction had 5 bases not matched to a gene; V was cut back by 0 bases and J by 12 bases.

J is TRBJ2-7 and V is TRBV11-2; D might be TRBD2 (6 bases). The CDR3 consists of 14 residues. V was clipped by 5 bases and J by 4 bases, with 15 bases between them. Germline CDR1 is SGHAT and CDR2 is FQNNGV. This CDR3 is CASSQPSGLYEQYF. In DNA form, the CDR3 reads TGTGCCAGCAGCCAGCCCTCGGGACTTTACGAGCAGTACTTC. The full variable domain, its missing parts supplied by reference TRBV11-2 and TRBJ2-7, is EAGVAQSPRYKIIEKRQSVAFWCNPISGHATLYWYQQILGQGPKLLIQFQNNGVVDDSQLPKDRFSAERLKGVDSTLKIQPAKLEDSAVYLCASSQPSGLYEQYFGPGTRLTVT.

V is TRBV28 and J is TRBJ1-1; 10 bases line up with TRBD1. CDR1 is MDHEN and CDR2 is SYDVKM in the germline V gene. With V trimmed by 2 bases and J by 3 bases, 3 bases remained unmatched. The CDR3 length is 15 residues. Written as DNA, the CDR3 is TGTGCCAGCAGTTTACCCGGGACAGGGGACACTGAAGCTTTCTTT. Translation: CASSLPGTGDTEAFF. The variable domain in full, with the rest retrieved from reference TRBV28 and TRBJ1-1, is DVKVTQSSRYLVKRTGEKVFLECVQDMDHENMFWYRQDPGLGLRLIYFSYDVKMKEKGDIPEGYSVSREKKERFSLILESASTNQTSMYLCASSLPGTGDTEAFFGQGTRLTVV.

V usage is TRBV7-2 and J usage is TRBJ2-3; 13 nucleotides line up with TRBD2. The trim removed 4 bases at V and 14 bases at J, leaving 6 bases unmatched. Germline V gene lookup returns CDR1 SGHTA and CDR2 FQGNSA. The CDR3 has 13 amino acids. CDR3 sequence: CASSSTGLAGVYF. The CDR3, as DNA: TGTGCCAGCAGCTCTACCGGACTAGCGGGAGTGTATTTT. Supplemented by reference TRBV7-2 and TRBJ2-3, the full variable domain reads GAGVSQSPSNKVTEKGKDVELRCDPISGHTALYWYRQSLGQGLEFLIYFQGNSAPDKSGLPSDRFSAERTGGSVSTLTIQRTQQEDSAVYLCASSSTGLAGVYFGPGTRLTVL.

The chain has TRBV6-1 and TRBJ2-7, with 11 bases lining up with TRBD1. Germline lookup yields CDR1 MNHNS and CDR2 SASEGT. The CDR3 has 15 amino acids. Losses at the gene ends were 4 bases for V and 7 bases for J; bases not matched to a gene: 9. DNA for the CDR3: TGTGCCAGCAGTGGGCCCGGGACAGGGGGTTATGAGCAGTACTTC. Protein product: CASSGPGTGGYEQYF.

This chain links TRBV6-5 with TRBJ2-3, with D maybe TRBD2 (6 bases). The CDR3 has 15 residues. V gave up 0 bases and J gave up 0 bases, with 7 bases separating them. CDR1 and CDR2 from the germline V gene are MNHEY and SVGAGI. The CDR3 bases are TGTGCCAGCAGTTACTCGAGCGGGAGCACAGATACGCAGTATTTT. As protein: CASSYSSGSTDTQYF.

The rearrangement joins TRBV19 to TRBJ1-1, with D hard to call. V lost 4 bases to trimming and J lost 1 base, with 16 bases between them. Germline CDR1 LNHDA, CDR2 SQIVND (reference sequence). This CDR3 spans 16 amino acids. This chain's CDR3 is CASSTRAQVENTEAFF. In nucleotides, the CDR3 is TGTGCCAGTAGTACGAGGGCCCAGGTGGAGAACACTGAAGCTTTCTTT.

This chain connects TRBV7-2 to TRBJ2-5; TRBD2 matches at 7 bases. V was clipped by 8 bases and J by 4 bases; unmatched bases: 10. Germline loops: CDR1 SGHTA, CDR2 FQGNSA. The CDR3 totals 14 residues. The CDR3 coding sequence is TGTGCCAGCTCGGCGGGAGTCAGGACAGAGACCCAGTACTTC. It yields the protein CASSAGVRTETQYF.

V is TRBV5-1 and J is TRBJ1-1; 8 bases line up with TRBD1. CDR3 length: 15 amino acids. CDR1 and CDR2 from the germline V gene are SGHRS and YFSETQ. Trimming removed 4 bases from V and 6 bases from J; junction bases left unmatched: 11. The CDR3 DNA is TGCGCCAGCAGCACGGACAGGGCGGTTTTCTCTGAAGCTTTCTTT. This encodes CASSTDRAVFSEAFF.

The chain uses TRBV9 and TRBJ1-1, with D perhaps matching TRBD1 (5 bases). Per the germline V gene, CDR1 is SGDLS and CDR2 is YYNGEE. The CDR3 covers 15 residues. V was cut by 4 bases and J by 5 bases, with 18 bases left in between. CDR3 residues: CASSPSGAWGTEAFF. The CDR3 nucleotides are TGTGCCAGCAGCCCGAGTGGGGCCTGGGGTACTGAAGCTTTCTTT.

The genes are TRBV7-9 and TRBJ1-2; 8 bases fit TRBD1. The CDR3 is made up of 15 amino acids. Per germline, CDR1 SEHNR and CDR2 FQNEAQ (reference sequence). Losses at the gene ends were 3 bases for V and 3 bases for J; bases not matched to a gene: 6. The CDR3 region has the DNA TGTGCCAGCAGCTTTGTGGCAGGGGGCGACTATGGCTACACCTTC. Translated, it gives CASSFVAGGDYGYTF.

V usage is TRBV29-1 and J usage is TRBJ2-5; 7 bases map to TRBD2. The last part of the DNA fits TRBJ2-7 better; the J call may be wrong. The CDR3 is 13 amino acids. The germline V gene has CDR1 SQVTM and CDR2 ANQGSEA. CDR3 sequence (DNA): TGCAGCGTCCGAGCAGCGGGAATGGCCGAGCAGTACTTC. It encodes CSVRAAGMAEQYF.

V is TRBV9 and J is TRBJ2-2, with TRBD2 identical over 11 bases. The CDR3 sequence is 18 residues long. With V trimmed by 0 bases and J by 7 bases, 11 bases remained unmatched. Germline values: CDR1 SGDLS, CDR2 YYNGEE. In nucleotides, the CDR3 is TGTGCCAGCAGCGTAGAGGGGGGGAGACTAGCGGGATACGGGGAGCTGTTTTTT. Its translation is CASSVEGGRLAGYGELFF.

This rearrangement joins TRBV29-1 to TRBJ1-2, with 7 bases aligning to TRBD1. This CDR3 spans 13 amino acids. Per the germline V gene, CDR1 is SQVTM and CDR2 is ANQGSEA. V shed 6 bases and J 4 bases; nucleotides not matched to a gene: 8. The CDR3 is CSVRTGEVYGYTF. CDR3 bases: TGCAGCGTCAGGACAGGAGAGGTCTATGGCTACACCTTC.

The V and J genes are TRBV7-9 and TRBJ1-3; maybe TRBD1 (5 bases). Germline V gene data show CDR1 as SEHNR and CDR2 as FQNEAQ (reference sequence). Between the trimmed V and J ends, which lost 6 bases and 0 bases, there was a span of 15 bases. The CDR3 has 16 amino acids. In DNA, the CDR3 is TGTGCCAGCAGTTCCCAGGCAGGGTTCTCTGGAAACACCATATATTTT. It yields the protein CASSSQAGFSGNTIYF.

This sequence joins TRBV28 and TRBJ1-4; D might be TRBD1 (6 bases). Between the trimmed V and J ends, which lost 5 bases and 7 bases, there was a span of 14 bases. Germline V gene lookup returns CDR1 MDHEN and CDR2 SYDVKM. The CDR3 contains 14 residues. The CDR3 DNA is TGTGCCAGCAGTCCCAACAGGGAGGGTGAAAAACTGTTTTTT. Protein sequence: CASSPNREGEKLFF.

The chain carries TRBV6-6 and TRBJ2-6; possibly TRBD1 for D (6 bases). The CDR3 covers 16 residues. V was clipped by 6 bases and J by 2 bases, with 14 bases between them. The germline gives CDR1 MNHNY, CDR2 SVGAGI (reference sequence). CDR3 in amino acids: CASRRDTSAGANVLTF. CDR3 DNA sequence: TGTGCCAGCAGACGGGACACCTCTGCTGGGGCCAACGTCCTGACTTTC.

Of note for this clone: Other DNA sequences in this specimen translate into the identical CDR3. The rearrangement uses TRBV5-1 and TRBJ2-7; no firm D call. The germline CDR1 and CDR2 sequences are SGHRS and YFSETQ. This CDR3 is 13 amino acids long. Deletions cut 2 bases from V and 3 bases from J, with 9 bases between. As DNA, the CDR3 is TGCGCCAGCAGCTTAGTACGAGGCTACGAGCAGTACTTC. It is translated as CASSLVRGYEQYF.

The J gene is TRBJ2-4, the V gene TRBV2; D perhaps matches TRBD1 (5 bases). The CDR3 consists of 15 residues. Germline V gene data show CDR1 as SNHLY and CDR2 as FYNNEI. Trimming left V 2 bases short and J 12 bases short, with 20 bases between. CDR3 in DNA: TGTGCCAGCAGTGAATCCGGGTCAGGGAAAACTTATCAGTACTTC. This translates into CASSESGSGKTYQYF.

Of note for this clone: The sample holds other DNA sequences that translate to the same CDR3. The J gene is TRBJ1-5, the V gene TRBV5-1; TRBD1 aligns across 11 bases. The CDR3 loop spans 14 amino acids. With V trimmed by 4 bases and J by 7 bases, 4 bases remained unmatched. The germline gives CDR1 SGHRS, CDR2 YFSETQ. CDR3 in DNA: TGCGCCAGCAGCAGTGGGACAGGGGGACAGCCCCAGCATTTT. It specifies CASSSGTGGQPQHF.